The 17 T cell receptor beta chains below all came from one sample that was sequenced in a study of blood T cells in healthy people across ages. Primers used in a second PCR of roughly 6 to 11 cycles were a sample-barcoded 5' primer and a J-beta primer mix. TCRdb processed the 5' RACE reads anew with MiXCR; each CDR3 protein has one entry. The data hold around 1.5 million distinct CDR3 sequences, with 55% to 75% observed a single time. Source material: blood. The receptors were gathered from a man aged 18 to 35 in good health.

This sequence joins TRBV7-9 and TRBJ1-2; 8 bases map to TRBD1. Germline values: CDR1 SEHNR, CDR2 FQNEAQ (reference sequence). The CDR3 length is 14 residues. The junction had 4 bases not matched to a gene; V was cut back by 3 bases and J by 4 bases. The CDR3 spells CASSLADRAYGYTF. The CDR3 DNA reads as TGTGCCAGCAGCTTGGCGGACAGGGCCTATGGCTACACCTTC.

The J gene is TRBJ2-5, the V gene TRBV7-2; TRBD2 matches at 9 bases. The CDR3 covers 18 residues. The V and J ends lost 3 bases and 1 base, in that order; junction bases with no gene match: 12. CDR1 and CDR2 (germline): SGHTA, FQGNSA. The CDR3 coding sequence is TGTGCCAGCAGCTTCGATCCAATTCTAGCGGGATCCCAAGAGACCCAGTACTTC. Amino acids: CASSFDPILAGSQETQYF.

This rearrangement joins TRBV30 to TRBJ1-1; D is uncertain. This CDR3 region has 12 residues. V lost 0 bases to trimming and J lost 5 bases, with 7 bases between them. Germline assignment: CDR1 GTSNPN and CDR2 SVGIG (reference sequence). CDR3 region: CAWSVGGTEAFF. CDR3 bases: TGTGCCTGGAGTGTCGGTGGGACTGAAGCTTTCTTT.

The CDR3 coding sequence is TGTGCCTGGAGTGTAGGGCAGGGAGTTGGCTACACCTTC. Protein sequence: CAWSVGQGVGYTF. The chain combines TRBV30 with TRBJ1-2; possible D gene TRBD1, 5 bases. Trimming shortened V by 0 bases and J by 7 bases, and 12 bases separated the two germline ends. CDR3 length: 13 residues. Germline V gene lookup returns CDR1 GTSNPN and CDR2 SVGIG (reference sequence).

The chain couples TRBV5-1 to TRBJ2-3, with 8 positions matching TRBD1. The germline V gene encodes CDR1 SGHRS and CDR2 YFSETQ. V was pared by 4 bases and J by 8 bases, with 9 bases of the junction left unmatched. CDR3 size: 14 residues. CDR3 bases: TGCGCCAGCAGCATAGGACAGGGACCAGTTACGCAGTATTTT. The encoded protein is CASSIGQGPVTQYF.

This chain uses TRBV5-1 with TRBJ2-1; a possible D gene is TRBD2 (6 bases). The V end lost 4 bases, the J end lost 4 bases, and 18 bases lay between the germline ends. Germline V lookup: CDR1 SGHRS, CDR2 YFSETQ. This CDR3 region has 16 residues. CDR3 protein: CASSPPAGRWYNEQFF. DNA of the CDR3: TGCGCCAGCAGCCCCCCCGCGGGGCGGTGGTACAATGAGCAGTTCTTC.

This chain uses TRBV6-6 with TRBJ1-2; D may be TRBD1 (5 bases). The germline CDR1 and CDR2 sequences are MNHNY and SVGAGI (reference sequence). The CDR3 totals 13 residues. With 6 bases removed from V and 4 bases from J, the gap between germline ends came to 12 bases. CDR3 sequence (DNA): TGTGCCAGCAGGGACACCAGGATCTATGGCTACACCTTC. Its translation is CASRDTRIYGYTF.

This chain uses TRBV20-1 with TRBJ2-1; D is unresolved. The germline CDR1 and CDR2 sequences are DFQATT and SNEGSKA (reference sequence). Trimming removed 3 bases from V and 8 bases from J, with 17 bases in between. CDR3 length: 14 residues. The CDR3 reads CSASGRPLGDEQFF. The CDR3, as DNA: TGCAGTGCTAGCGGACGGCCCTTGGGCGATGAGCAGTTCTTC.

The chain carries TRBV29-1 and TRBJ2-1; D perhaps matches TRBD2 (6 bases). Germline V lookup: CDR1 SQVTM, CDR2 ANQGSEA. The CDR3 is 13 residues long. The CDR3 DNA is TGCACCATCCGGGAGTGGACCTACAATGAGCAGTTCTTC. Encoded protein: CTIREWTYNEQFF.

This chain connects TRBV29-1 to TRBJ2-7; 9 bases align to TRBD2. The J call is uncertain, as TRBJ2-1 better fits the DNA end. The V gene's germline CDR1 is SQVTM and CDR2 ANQGSEA. The length of the CDR3 is 13 residues. In DNA, the CDR3 is TGCAGCGTCAGAGCGGGGGGTGACAATGAGCAGTTCTTC. Translating it yields CSVRAGGDNEQFF.

The rearrangement uses TRBV4-2 and TRBJ2-3; 13 bases map to TRBD2. CDR3 length equals 16 residues. The V segment lost 1 base and the J segment 4 bases; nucleotides outside the gene matches: 2. From germline, CDR1 is LGHNA and CDR2 YNFKEQ. The CDR3 loop reads CASSQAGTSGADTQYF. CDR3 nucleotide sequence: TGTGCCAGCAGCCAAGCTGGGACTAGCGGGGCAGATACGCAGTATTTT.

The V call is TRBV12-5, the J call TRBJ1-2; TRBD1 might be the D (6 bases). Trimming pared 2 bases from V and 8 bases from J, leaving 21 bases between. CDR1 and CDR2 (germline): LGHNT, FRNRAP. This CDR3 contains 16 residues. CDR3 loop: CASGLSPSRGIAGYTF. As DNA, the CDR3 is TGTGCTAGTGGTTTGTCACCCTCCAGGGGAATTGCAGGCTACACCTTC. The full variable domain, with the rest looked up from reference TRBV12-5 and TRBJ1-2, is DARVTQTPRHKVTEMGQEVTMRCQPILGHNTVFWYRQTMMQGLELLAYFRNRAPLDDSGMPKDRFSAEMPDATLATLKIQPSEPRDSAVYFCASGLSPSRGIAGYTFGSGTRLTVV.

The chain couples TRBV5-6 to TRBJ2-1; no reliable D call. The CDR3 extends over 14 amino acids. CDR1 and CDR2 from the germline V gene are SGHDT and YYEEEE. The V and J ends lost 4 bases and 4 bases respectively, with 12 bases between them. CDR3 sequence reads: CASSPERGYNEQFF. The CDR3 region has the DNA TGTGCCAGCAGCCCGGAGCGCGGATACAATGAGCAGTTCTTC.

V usage is TRBV29-1 and J usage is TRBJ2-2; tentatively, D is TRBD2 (7 bases). CDR1 SQVTM and CDR2 ANQGSEA come from the germline V gene. Trimming pared 4 bases from V and 4 bases from J, leaving 16 bases between. The CDR3 extends over 15 amino acids. The CDR3 loop is CSVGGRRESTGELFF. The DNA for the CDR3 is TGCAGCGTTGGGGGGCGGCGGGAGAGCACCGGGGAGCTGTTTTTT.

Only a few counts were recorded for this clonotype. This sequence joins TRBV12-3 or TRBV12-4 and TRBJ2-7; 7 bases match TRBD1. Trimming cost V 10 bases and J 3 bases; bases outside gene matches: 12. CDR3 length: 14 amino acids. The chain's CDR3 is CATHPGQRGYEQYF. In DNA, the CDR3 is TGTGCCACCCACCCGGGACAGAGAGGCTACGAGCAGTACTTC.

The rearrangement joins TRBV9 to TRBJ1-1, with a weak D call TRBD1 (6 bases). The ends were cut back, 6 bases at V and 0 bases at J, with 9 bases in the middle. Germline V gene lookup returns CDR1 SGDLS and CDR2 YYNGEE. This CDR3 is 13 amino acids long. The CDR3: CASKGHVNTEAFF. CDR3 nucleotide sequence: TGTGCCAGCAAGGGACACGTGAACACTGAAGCTTTCTTT.

This clonotype was counted once. The rearrangement joins TRBV20-1 to TRBJ2-1; D might be TRBD1 or TRBD2, each matching 5 bases. Trimming took off 6 bases at V and 13 bases at J, with 22 bases between the two ends. Per germline, CDR1 DFQATT and CDR2 SNEGSKA (reference sequence). The CDR3 extends over 13 amino acids. DNA for the CDR3: TGCAGTGCGCCGAAGGGACGACAAGAGACCCAGTTCTTC. It encodes CSAPKGRQETQFF.